These 16 T cell receptor beta chains share one sample of origin, sequenced in a study of CD8+CD57+ T cells in acquired aplastic anemia. By flow cytometry, patients selected for sequencing had shown an expansion of CD8+CD57+ cells. According to the study, genomic DNA was the template for TCR beta VDJ and CDR3 profiling. TCRdb independently ran MiXCR on the reads; one entry per CDR3 protein. This table holds roughly 150,000 distinct CDR3 sequences, 47% found once. Input material: sorted CD4+, CD8+, or CD8+CD57+ T cells (not recorded which) from PBMCs. Every receptor here comes from a human donor with aplastic anemia.

This clonotype appeared many times. The chain carries TRBV19 and TRBJ2-7, with D tentatively TRBD2 (6 bases). CDR1 is LNHDA, CDR2 SQIVND, per germline (reference sequence). The CDR3 spans 15 residues. V was trimmed by 2 bases and J by 2 bases, leaving 13 bases between them. DNA of the CDR3: TGTGCCAGTAGTATAAGTAGCGGTGGGACCTACGAGCAGTACTTC. Amino acid sequence: CASSISSGGTYEQYF.

This clonotype was seen repeatedly, ten times or more. This sequence joins TRBV20-1 and TRBJ2-1, with 8 positions matching TRBD1. Losses at the gene ends were 0 bases for V and 4 bases for J; bases not matched to a gene: 5. There are 15 residues in the CDR3. CDR1 DFQATT and CDR2 SNEGSKA come from the germline V gene (reference sequence). CDR3 nucleotides: TGCAGTGCTAGAGATGCCAGGGGGCCTTACAATGAGCAGTTCTTC. Translated, it gives CSARDARGPYNEQFF.

This clonotype showed up just once. CDR3 amino acids: CAIRLRTGLNTEAFF. The CDR3 nucleotides are TGTGCCATCCGTCTCCGGACGGGCTTAAACACTGAAGCTTTCTTT. The V and J genes are TRBV10-3 and TRBJ1-1; unclear D gene. Germline CDR1 is ENHRY and CDR2 is SYGVKD. The CDR3 extends over 15 amino acids. The ends were cut back, 8 bases at V and 2 bases at J, with 18 bases in the middle.

This clonotype was seen many times. CDR3 region: CASSEVLKETQYF. The CDR3 DNA reads TGTGCCAGCAGTGAAGTCCTAAAAGAGACCCAGTACTTC. The rearrangement uses TRBV2 and TRBJ2-5; D is unresolved. Per the germline V gene, CDR1 is SNHLY and CDR2 is FYNNEI. V lost 1 base and J 3 bases, leaving 6 bases between the germline ends. The CDR3 runs to 13 residues.

The chain couples TRBV10-1 to TRBJ2-1; D not resolved. This CDR3 comprises 12 residues. V was clipped by 2 bases and J by 4 bases, with 3 bases between them. Germline V CDR1 and CDR2: WNHNN, SYGVQD (reference sequence). CDR3 nucleotides: TGCGCCAGCAGTGAGCAGTACAATGAGCAGTTCTTC. This gives the protein CASSEQYNEQFF.

This clonotype was seen many times. The chain has TRBV5-1 and TRBJ1-2; D remains ambiguous. CDR1 is SGHRS, CDR2 YFSETQ, per germline. The CDR3 loop spans 13 amino acids. V was pared by 4 bases and J by 2 bases, with 9 bases between. The CDR3 DNA is TGCGCCAGCAGCACGGAAGGGAACTATGGCTACACCTTC. This gives the protein CASSTEGNYGYTF.

This chain links TRBV5-1 with TRBJ2-3; perhaps D is TRBD1 or TRBD2 (7 bases each). Trimming shortened V by 0 bases and J by 4 bases, and 15 bases separated the two germline ends. This CDR3 region has 16 residues. Germline V gives CDR1 SGHRS, CDR2 YFSETQ. The CDR3 reads CASSLEGAGDADTQYF. DNA for the CDR3: TGCGCCAGCAGCTTGGAGGGGGCGGGAGACGCAGATACGCAGTATTTT.

This clonotype was seen repeatedly, ten times or more. J is TRBJ2-1 and V is TRBV12-5; 10 positions match TRBD1. CDR3 size: 15 residues. The J segment lost 4 bases and the V segment lost 5 bases, leaving 5 bases of the junction unmatched. Germline V lookup: CDR1 LGHNT, CDR2 FRNRAP. The CDR3 protein is CASGPDRGPYNEQFF. Here the CDR3 DNA reads TGTGCTAGTGGTCCAGACAGGGGGCCGTACAATGAGCAGTTCTTC.

In this sample, this clonotype turned up many times. The chain has TRBV20-1 and TRBJ2-7; 12 bases map to TRBD2. The CDR3 is 14 amino acids. The V gene end was trimmed by 6 bases and the J gene end by 1 base; junction bases not matched to a gene: 4. CDR1 and CDR2 (germline): DFQATT, SNEGSKA (reference sequence). The CDR3 spells CSAPTSGGSYEQYF. The CDR3 region has the DNA TGCAGTGCGCCTACTAGCGGGGGGTCCTACGAGCAGTACTTC.

The chain has TRBV29-1 and TRBJ2-1; 12 bases are a match to TRBD1. This CDR3 is built from 14 residues. Germline values: CDR1 SQVTM, CDR2 ANQGSEA. The V gene end was trimmed by 4 bases and the J gene end by 7 bases; junction bases not matched to a gene: 5. CDR3 DNA sequence: TGCAGCGTTGCGGGACAGGGGGCGGCAAATGAGCAGTTCTTC. Translating gives CSVAGQGAANEQFF.

This clonotype was detected many times. This chain connects TRBV6-5 to TRBJ2-3; the D is unclear. Trimming pared 2 bases from V and 3 bases from J, leaving 3 bases between. The CDR3 sequence is 12 residues long. The V gene's germline CDR1 is MNHEY and CDR2 SVGAGI. The CDR3 is CASSYDTDTQYF. The CDR3 nucleotides read TGTGCCAGCAGTTACGATACAGATACGCAGTATTTT.

The V and J genes are TRBV10-2 and TRBJ2-5; D perhaps matches TRBD1 (6 bases). The V end was cut by 1 base, the J end by 5 bases, with 14 bases between. The CDR3 is 15 residues long. Per germline, CDR1 WSHSY and CDR2 SAAADI. CDR3 sequence reads: CASSEWGPTWETQYF. CDR3 DNA sequence: TGCGCCAGCAGTGAGTGGGGGCCGACCTGGGAGACCCAGTACTTC.

V is TRBV12-3 or TRBV12-4 and J is TRBJ2-6; D is possibly TRBD1 (5 bases). This CDR3 spans 18 amino acids. With 3 bases removed from V and 2 bases from J, the gap between germline ends came to 17 bases. The CDR3 sequence: CASSFGARGVAGANVLTF. In nucleotides, the CDR3 is TGTGCCAGCAGTTTTGGGGCACGTGGGGTGGCTGGGGCCAACGTCCTGACTTTC.

This clonotype has ten or more counts. The rearrangement joins TRBV3-1 to TRBJ2-7, with no clear D. This CDR3 has 15 amino acids. The V end was cut by 0 bases, the J end by 2 bases, with 11 bases between. CDR1 is LGHDT and CDR2 is YNNKEL in the germline V gene (reference sequence). This chain's CDR3 is CASSQDRKSAYEQYF. The CDR3 nucleotides read TGTGCCAGCAGCCAAGATAGGAAGTCTGCCTACGAGCAGTACTTC.

The J gene is TRBJ2-5, the V gene TRBV15; maybe TRBD1 (6 bases). The V end was cut by 8 bases, the J end by 2 bases, with 24 bases between. The length of the CDR3 is 17 residues. CDR1 is LNHNV and CDR2 is YYDKDF in the germline V gene (reference sequence). CDR3 in DNA: TGTGCCACCCTCTCGACGGGCACATGGACAGAGCAAGAGACCCAGTACTTC. Translating it yields CATLSTGTWTEQETQYF.

The rearrangement links TRBV10-2 to TRBJ1-2; unclear D gene. Looked up from germline, CDR1 is WSHSY and CDR2 is SAAADI. Trimming cost V 8 bases and J 8 bases, with 12 bases left between them. The CDR3 length is 11 residues. The CDR3 protein is CASHSGGGYTF. In DNA, the CDR3 is TGCGCCAGCCACAGCGGCGGAGGCTACACCTTC.